The present entry profiles one T cell receptor (beta chain) with its context. The antigen remains undetermined. The data derive from a study of response to subunit inactivated influenza vaccine. From the RT-PCR reads, TCRdb called clonotypes with MiXCR, one entry per CDR3 protein. The top ten hold approximately 12% of the sample, which has 500,000 to 600,000 distinct CDR3 sequences, around 13% seen once. Study results and limitations: Researchers suggested that each seasonal influenza vaccination recruits few new T cells.

The clonotype was recovered from a man aged 50-60 years who received an inactivated influenza vaccine. This specimen was PBMCs from blood, taken about 12 days after vaccination.

The CDR3 coding sequence is TGCGCCAGCAGCCAAGATGAAGGGCAGGGATCCCAGCCCCAGCATTTT. Translated, it gives CASSQDEGQGSQPQHF. The chain is built from TRBV4-3 and TRBJ1-5, with TRBD1 as a possible D gene (5 bases). Trimming stripped 0 bases from V and 7 bases from J, with 16 bases between. The CDR3 has 16 amino acids. Germline V gene sequence: CDR1 LGHNA, CDR2 YSLEER.